This T cell receptor beta chain came from a study of blood T cell repertoires in COVID-19. The overall study: Italy, Spain and the United States were the sources of the convalescent and acute COVID-19 samples.

Method: immunoSEQ multiplex PCR; TCRdb's copy keeps in-frame clones and lacks some. The profile covers 400,000 or so clones, with 89% appearing a single time and 1.5% to 1.7% taken by the ten largest. The V and J ends lost 5 bases and 4 bases, in that order; junction bases with no gene match: 25. This CDR3 is built from 21 residues. Germline loops: CDR1 KGHSH, CDR2 LQKENI. The chain couples TRBV18 to TRBJ1-5; 8 bases are a match to TRBD1. Sequencing used peripheral blood. This sequence originates from a woman aged 40 to 50 with COVID-19, enrolled during active disease. The CDR3 sequence is CASSSRPLTGVVTGGNQPQHF. The CDR3 coding sequence is TGTGCCAGCTCATCTCGACCCTTGACAGGGGTAGTGACTGGGGGAAATCAGCCCCAGCATTTT.